This is a list of T cell receptor beta chains from one sample in a study of shared clonotypes between healthy human individuals. Profiled with immunoSEQ multiplex PCR; TCRdb holds only in-frame clones, not every one. Here the sample spans millions of clones, over 85% being singletons. The sample comprised naive CD8+ T cells sorted from blood. All receptors come from a man aged 18 to 30 in good health. Each CDR3 is given with its conserved first and last residue. Each record gives: D gene, clone size, J gene, V gene, CDR3 DNA, CDR3 protein. A D gene is named only where the DNA matches it firmly. A clone size is listed for some rows: how often the clone was seen (once, few, many), or a class if it is expanded.

d_gene: .
abundance: few
j_gene: TRBJ2-7
v_gene: TRBV14
CDR3nt: TGTGCCAGCAGCCCAAGCTCCTACGAGCAGTACTTC
CDR3aa: CASSPSSYEQYF

d_gene: TRBD1
abundance: .
j_gene: TRBJ2-7
v_gene: TRBV27
CDR3nt: TGTGCCAGCAGTGGGGGACAGGGGTTCTACGAGCAGTACTTC
CDR3aa: CASSGGQGFYEQYF

d_gene: .
abundance: .
j_gene: TRBJ2-7
v_gene: TRBV28
CDR3nt: TGTGCCAGCACCTACCGGGGCTCCGCCTACGAGCAGTACTTC
CDR3aa: CASTYRGSAYEQYF

d_gene: .
abundance: .
j_gene: TRBJ2-3
v_gene: TRBV27
CDR3nt: TGTGCCAGCAGTTATATTAGCGGAGATACGCAGTATTTT
CDR3aa: CASSYISGDTQYF

d_gene: .
abundance: .
j_gene: TRBJ2-2
v_gene: TRBV6-5
CDR3nt: TGTGCCAGCAGTTTTCGGACTCTGAACACCGGGGAGCTGTTTTTT
CDR3aa: CASSFRTLNTGELFF

d_gene: .
abundance: .
j_gene: TRBJ1-1
v_gene: TRBV28
CDR3nt: TGTGCCAGCGGAGACACGAACACTGAAGCTTTCTTT
CDR3aa: CASGDTNTEAFF

d_gene: TRBD1
abundance: .
j_gene: TRBJ1-2
v_gene: TRBV28
CDR3nt: TGTGCCAGCAGCATTGAAACAGGGGTTTCTAATTCTGGCTACACCTTC
CDR3aa: CASSIETGVSNSGYTF

d_gene: TRBD1
abundance: .
j_gene: TRBJ2-1
v_gene: TRBV4-1
CDR3nt: TGCGCCAGCAGCCATACCCCGGGACAGGGTACCTACAATGAGCAGTTCTTC
CDR3aa: CASSHTPGQGTYNEQFF

d_gene: .
abundance: .
j_gene: TRBJ2-7
v_gene: TRBV9
CDR3nt: TGTGCCAGCAGCGTAGGTGGGGGAGATTACGAGCAGTACTTC
CDR3aa: CASSVGGGDYEQYF

d_gene: .
abundance: .
j_gene: TRBJ2-5
v_gene: TRBV29-1
CDR3nt: TGCAGCGTGGTCACAGAAGAGACCCAGTACTTC
CDR3aa: CSVVTEETQYF

d_gene: .
abundance: .
j_gene: TRBJ2-1
v_gene: TRBV13
CDR3nt: TGTGCCAGCAGCCCAGCCGGGGGCCCCCCCCATGAGCAGTTCTTC
CDR3aa: CASSPAGGPPHEQFF

d_gene: .
abundance: .
j_gene: TRBJ2-7
v_gene: TRBV9
CDR3nt: TGTGCCAGCAGCGTATCGGACCGACTCGACTACGAGCAGTACTTC
CDR3aa: CASSVSDRLDYEQYF

d_gene: TRBD1
abundance: .
j_gene: TRBJ2-3
v_gene: TRBV25-1
CDR3nt: TGTGCCAGCAGGACAGGGATTAGCACAGATACGCAGTATTTT
CDR3aa: CASRTGISTDTQYF

d_gene: TRBD1
abundance: .
j_gene: TRBJ2-7
v_gene: TRBV6-6
CDR3nt: TGTGCCACCGGACAGGTGTCCTACGAGCAGTACTTC
CDR3aa: CATGQVSYEQYF

d_gene: .
abundance: once
j_gene: TRBJ1-4
v_gene: TRBV2
CDR3nt: TGTGCCAGCACTTACGGGGTATCTAATGAAAAACTGTTTTTT
CDR3aa: CASTYGVSNEKLFF

d_gene: .
abundance: .
j_gene: TRBJ2-1
v_gene: TRBV2
CDR3nt: TGTGCCAGCAGTGACCCAGTTTCCCGGGACAATGAGCAGTTCTTC
CDR3aa: CASSDPVSRDNEQFF

d_gene: .
abundance: .
j_gene: TRBJ2-7
v_gene: TRBV7-9
CDR3nt: TGTGCCAGCAGCTTAGTGGCCTCGCTGGGGGAGCAGTACTTC
CDR3aa: CASSLVASLGEQYF

d_gene: .
abundance: .
j_gene: TRBJ1-6
v_gene: TRBV30
CDR3nt: TGTGCCTGGAGTCCCAGGGGTGGCGATCCACCCCTCCACTTT
CDR3aa: CAWSPRGGDPPLHF

d_gene: TRBD1
abundance: .
j_gene: TRBJ2-5
v_gene: TRBV19
CDR3nt: TGTGCCAGTAGTCTCGGGACAGGGGTATTGGAGACCCAGTACTTC
CDR3aa: CASSLGTGVLETQYF

d_gene: TRBD1
abundance: .
j_gene: TRBJ1-2
v_gene: TRBV27
CDR3nt: TGTGCCAGCAGTTCTTGGACAGGAAATGGCTACACCTTC
CDR3aa: CASSSWTGNGYTF

d_gene: .
abundance: .
j_gene: TRBJ1-2
v_gene: TRBV27
CDR3nt: TGTGCCAGCAGTACACAGGGTAACTATGGCTACACCTTC
CDR3aa: CASSTQGNYGYTF

d_gene: .
abundance: .
j_gene: TRBJ2-7
v_gene: TRBV27
CDR3nt: TGTGCCAGCAGTGTACTTCCGGGCCAGAGCTCCTACGAGCAGTACTTC
CDR3aa: CASSVLPGQSSYEQYF

d_gene: .
abundance: .
j_gene: TRBJ2-7
v_gene: TRBV4-1
CDR3nt: TGCGCCAGCAGCCTGGGGAGCGAATACGAGCAGTACTTC
CDR3aa: CASSLGSEYEQYF

d_gene: TRBD2
abundance: .
j_gene: TRBJ2-1
v_gene: TRBV19
CDR3nt: TGTGCCAGTAGTATACGGGGGGGCTCCTACAATGAGCAGTTCTTC
CDR3aa: CASSIRGGSYNEQFF

d_gene: TRBD1
abundance: .
j_gene: TRBJ2-7
v_gene: TRBV9
CDR3nt: TGTGCCAGCAACCAGGGGGACGGCTCCTACGAGCAGTACTTC
CDR3aa: CASNQGDGSYEQYF

d_gene: .
abundance: .
j_gene: TRBJ1-1
v_gene: TRBV11-2
CDR3nt: TGTGCCAGCAGCTATAGCGCCCCCAATGAAGCTTTCTTT
CDR3aa: CASSYSAPNEAFF

d_gene: TRBD1
abundance: .
j_gene: TRBJ1-2
v_gene: TRBV4-3
CDR3nt: TGCGCCAGCAGCCCGACTCACCGGACAGGGCCTAACTATGGCTACACCTTC
CDR3aa: CASSPTHRTGPNYGYTF

d_gene: .
abundance: once
j_gene: TRBJ2-5
v_gene: TRBV6-5
CDR3nt: TGTGCCAGCAGTTACGAGCCCGTGGGGGGGCAGGAGACCCAGTACTTC
CDR3aa: CASSYEPVGGQETQYF

d_gene: .
abundance: .
j_gene: TRBJ1-1
v_gene: TRBV5-1
CDR3nt: TGCGCCAGCAGCTTGGCCGCAGGGTCTGAAGCTTTCTTT
CDR3aa: CASSLAAGSEAFF

d_gene: .
abundance: .
j_gene: TRBJ1-4
v_gene: TRBV13
CDR3nt: TGTGCCAGCAGCTTAAGCTTGGCAGGGGAGGGGGAAAAACTGTTTTTT
CDR3aa: CASSLSLAGEGEKLFF

d_gene: .
abundance: .
j_gene: TRBJ1-1
v_gene: TRBV4-1
CDR3nt: TGCGCCAGCAGCCAGACCTTCGGGGCGTACACTGAAGCTTTCTTT
CDR3aa: CASSQTFGAYTEAFF

d_gene: .
abundance: .
j_gene: TRBJ1-1
v_gene: TRBV4-1
CDR3nt: TGCGCCAGCAGCCCTGGGCAGGGGAAGACTGAAGCTTTCTTT
CDR3aa: CASSPGQGKTEAFF

d_gene: TRBD1
abundance: .
j_gene: TRBJ2-2
v_gene: TRBV29-1
CDR3nt: TGCAGCGTCGATGAGACAGGGGCAGCGGAGCTGTTTTTT
CDR3aa: CSVDETGAAELFF

d_gene: TRBD2
abundance: .
j_gene: TRBJ2-7
v_gene: TRBV7-2
CDR3nt: TGTGCCAGCAGCACCGGACTAGCGGGGGGGCACGAGCAGTACTTC
CDR3aa: CASSTGLAGGHEQYF

d_gene: .
abundance: .
j_gene: TRBJ1-1
v_gene: TRBV13
CDR3nt: TGTGCCAGCAGCCTCCAAAACACTGAAGCTTTCTTT
CDR3aa: CASSLQNTEAFF

d_gene: TRBD1
abundance: .
j_gene: TRBJ2-7
v_gene: TRBV5-1
CDR3nt: TGCGCCAGCAGCCCTGAAGGGGGCCCTCCTTCCTACGAGCAGTACTTC
CDR3aa: CASSPEGGPPSYEQYF

d_gene: .
abundance: .
j_gene: TRBJ1-4
v_gene: TRBV7-6
CDR3nt: TGTGCCAGCAGCCCCCGGGGGGTCCTAGGGCTGTTTTTT
CDR3aa: CASSPRGVLGLFF